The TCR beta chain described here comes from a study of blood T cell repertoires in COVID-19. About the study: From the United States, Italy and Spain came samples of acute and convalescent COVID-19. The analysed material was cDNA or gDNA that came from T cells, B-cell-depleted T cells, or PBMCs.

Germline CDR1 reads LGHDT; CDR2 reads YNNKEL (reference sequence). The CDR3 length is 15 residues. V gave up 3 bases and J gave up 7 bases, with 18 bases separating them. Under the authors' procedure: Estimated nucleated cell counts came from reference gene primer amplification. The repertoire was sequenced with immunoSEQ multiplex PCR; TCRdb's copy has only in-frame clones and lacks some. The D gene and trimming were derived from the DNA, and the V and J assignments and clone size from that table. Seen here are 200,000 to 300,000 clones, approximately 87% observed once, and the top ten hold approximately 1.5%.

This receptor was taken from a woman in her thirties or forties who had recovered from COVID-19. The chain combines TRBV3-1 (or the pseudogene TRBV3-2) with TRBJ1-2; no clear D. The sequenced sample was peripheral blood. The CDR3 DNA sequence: TGTGCCAGCAGCCATGCCGTCCTCCCTATGGTTGGCTACACCTTC. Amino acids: CASSHAVLPMVGYTF.